This TCR beta chain came from a study of blood T cells in healthy people across ages. Many counts were recorded for this clonotype. Its antigen remains unknown. Primers used in a second PCR of roughly 6 to 12 cycles were a sample-barcoded 5' primer and a J-beta primer mix. Each cDNA molecule was tagged by a template-switch adaptor with 12 random nucleotides. TCRdb recomputed calls from the 5' RACE reads with MiXCR, one row per CDR3 protein. The sample records roughly 700,000 distinct CDR3 sequences, about a third being singletons. Every donor gave 9.5 to 10 milliliters of peripheral blood. Overall study results and limits: Reliance upon unsorted PBMCs precluded definitive naive versus antigen-experienced comparison.

The origin of this receptor is an elderly woman in good health. Sample: blood.

CDR3 region: CASSERTSSTDTQYF. The DNA of the CDR3 is TGTGCCAGCAGCGAGAGGACATCTAGCACAGATACGCAGTATTTT. The rearrangement uses TRBV9 and TRBJ2-3, with a tentative D call TRBD1 (5 bases). V was clipped by 3 bases and J by 0 bases, with 11 bases between them. CDR1 is SGDLS, CDR2 YYNGEE, per germline. The CDR3 length is 15 residues. Supplemented by reference TRBV9 and TRBJ2-3, the full variable domain reads DSGVTQTPKHLITATGQRVTLRCSPRSGDLSVYWYQQSLDQGLQFLIQYYNGEERAKGNILERFSAQQFPDLHSELNLSSLELGDSALYFCASSERTSSTDTQYFGPGTRLTVL.